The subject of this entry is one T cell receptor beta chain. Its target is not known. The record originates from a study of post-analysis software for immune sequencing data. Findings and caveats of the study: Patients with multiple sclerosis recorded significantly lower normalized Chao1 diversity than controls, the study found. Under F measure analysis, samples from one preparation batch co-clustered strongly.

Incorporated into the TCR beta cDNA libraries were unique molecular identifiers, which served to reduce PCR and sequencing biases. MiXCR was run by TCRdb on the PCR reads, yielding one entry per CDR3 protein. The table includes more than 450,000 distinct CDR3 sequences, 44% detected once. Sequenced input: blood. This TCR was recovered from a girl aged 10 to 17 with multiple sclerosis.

CDR3 nucleotides: TGTGCCAGCAGTTACCCGGGTAACAATCAGCCCCAGCATTTT. This encodes CASSYPGNNQPQHF. The chain couples TRBV6-6 to TRBJ1-5; D gene unclear. The CDR3 runs 14 residues. Trimming took 2 bases from V and 3 from J, leaving 8 bases between them. Per the germline V gene, CDR1 is MNHNY and CDR2 is SVGAGI (reference sequence).